A selection of T cell receptor beta chains follows, all from one sample in a study of T cells in Graves' hyperthyroidism and ophthalmopathy. TCRdb processed the multiplex PCR reads anew with MiXCR; each CDR3 protein has one entry. Among 360,000 or so distinct CDR3 sequences listed, about 18% were seen once. Sequencing input: blood. These receptors originate from a woman between 18 and 29 years old with Graves' hyperthyroidism. CDR3s include the opening cysteine and the closing phenylalanine or tryptophan. The D gene is left open where the match is weak.

D: TRBD2; V: TRBV28; CDR3: CASTKGLVDETQYF
D: NA; V: TRBV27; CDR3: CASSSSPSSLYGYTF
D: TRBD1; V: TRBV9; CDR3: CASSAGQFMNTEAFF
D: NA; V: TRBV5-8; CDR3: CASSGADDSYGYTF
D: TRBD1; V: TRBV27; CDR3: CASSHLQGTGPTEAFF
D: TRBD1; V: TRBV5-1; CDR3: CASSAGQEIYEQYF
D: NA; V: TRBV14; CDR3: CASSIPNTGDEQYF
D: NA; V: TRBV12-3/TRBV12-4; CDR3: CASSYPGVTGNTIYF
D: TRBD1; V: TRBV7-2; CDR3: CASSPPDRAGNTIYF
D: TRBD1; V: TRBV4-2; CDR3: CASSQHPGQGGGYNYGYTF
D: TRBD1; V: TRBV15; CDR3: CATSTLTGGSKEQYF
D: NA; V: TRBV25-1; CDR3: CASSEYFGTAGQYF
D: NA; V: TRBV2; CDR3: CASSEELGALVQYF
D: TRBD1; V: TRBV7-9; CDR3: CASSGDRFSNQPQHF
D: NA; V: TRBV20-1; CDR3: CSAREYRDPTRPQHF
D: NA; V: TRBV20-1; CDR3: CSAREVSTYEQYF
D: NA; V: TRBV30; CDR3: CACGPNSPLHF
D: TRBD2; V: TRBV6-4; CDR3: CASSDTSGGQETQYF
D: NA; V: TRBV6-1; CDR3: CASSPGEGGVYEQYF
D: NA; V: TRBV6-1; CDR3: CASRAFGGSSYNSPLHF
D: NA; V: TRBV12-3/TRBV12-4; CDR3: CASRGFYGYTF
D: TRBD1; V: TRBV7-8; CDR3: CASSHGTGGGGVYEQYF
D: TRBD1; V: TRBV11-2; CDR3: CASSPPGQVTEAFF
D: TRBD2; V: TRBV9; CDR3: CASSVAGRGGPGANVLTF
D: TRBD2; V: TRBV12-3/TRBV12-4; CDR3: CASRVLAGNGELFF
D: NA; V: TRBV30; CDR3: CAWNRAYGYTF
D: NA; V: TRBV12-3/TRBV12-4; CDR3: CASSLLGGPSGELFF
D: NA; V: TRBV6-1; CDR3: CASRSETEQYF
D: NA; V: TRBV12-3/TRBV12-4; CDR3: CASSLTIQETQYF
D: NA; V: TRBV2; CDR3: CASSENADGPYGYTF
D: NA; V: TRBV4-2; CDR3: CASSQGTAVATGELFF
D: NA; V: TRBV5-1; CDR3: CASRLNYEQYF
D: NA; V: TRBV20-1; CDR3: CSARDDSWVEGFF
D: TRBD1; V: TRBV24-1; CDR3: CATSDNTGAHETQYF
D: NA; V: TRBV27; CDR3: CASSRSIQDYDQYF
D: TRBD2; V: TRBV20-1; CDR3: CSARPGLAVEETQYF
D: NA; V: TRBV7-2; CDR3: CASSLASVKTQYF
D: TRBD1; V: TRBV20-1; CDR3: CSAEQGRSNQPQHF
D: NA; V: TRBV15; CDR3: CATSDERRGYEQYF
D: TRBD1; V: TRBV24-1; CDR3: CATGQGTEAFF
D: NA; V: TRBV11-3; CDR3: CASSSTGRGTQYF
D: NA; V: TRBV14; CDR3: CASSQGGHLSYEQYF
D: TRBD1; V: TRBV25-1; CDR3: CASSDPSGTGPYEQYF
D: TRBD2; V: TRBV2; CDR3: CASSESAGVSYEQYF
D: NA; V: TRBV5-1; CDR3: CASSLNSGIYGYTF
D: NA; V: TRBV4-1; CDR3: CASSRIVGERAFF
D: TRBD2; V: TRBV30; CDR3: CAWEDSGASYEQYF
D: NA; V: TRBV9; CDR3: CASSASSGYEQYF
D: NA; V: TRBV18; CDR3: CASSSGSSYGYTF
D: NA; V: TRBV25-1; CDR3: CASSSPGPRETQYF
D: NA; V: TRBV10-3; CDR3: CAMSRERVSEQYF
D: NA; V: TRBV6-1; CDR3: CASRPFASVHGYTF
D: NA; V: TRBV12-3/TRBV12-4; CDR3: CASSLRAGPNAFF
D: NA; V: TRBV12-3/TRBV12-4; CDR3: CASTLGDNYGYTF
D: NA; V: TRBV19; CDR3: CAHWRSLCQPQHF
D: TRBD1; V: TRBV2; CDR3: CASSDGRGPYEQYF
D: TRBD1; V: TRBV24-1; CDR3: CATGDRGSSGANVLTF
D: NA; V: TRBV20-1; CDR3: CSARTSNTGELFF
D: NA; V: TRBV5-1; CDR3: CASSHLAEDEQYF